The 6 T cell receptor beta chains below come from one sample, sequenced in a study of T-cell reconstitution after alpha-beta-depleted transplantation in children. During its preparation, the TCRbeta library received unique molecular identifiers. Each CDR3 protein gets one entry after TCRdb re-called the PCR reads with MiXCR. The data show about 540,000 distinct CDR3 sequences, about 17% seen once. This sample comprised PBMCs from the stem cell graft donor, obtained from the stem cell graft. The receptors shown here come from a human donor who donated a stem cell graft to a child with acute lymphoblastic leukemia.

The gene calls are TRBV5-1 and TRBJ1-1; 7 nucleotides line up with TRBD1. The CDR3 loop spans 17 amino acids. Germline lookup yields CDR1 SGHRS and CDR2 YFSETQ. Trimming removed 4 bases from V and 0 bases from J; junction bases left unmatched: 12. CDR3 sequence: CASSLGTVPLMNTEAFF. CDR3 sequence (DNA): TGCGCCAGCAGCCTAGGGACAGTCCCTTTAATGAACACTGAAGCTTTCTTT. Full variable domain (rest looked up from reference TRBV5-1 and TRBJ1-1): KAGVTQTPRYLIKTRGQQVTLSCSPISGHRSVSWYQQTPGQGLQFLFEYFSETQRNKGNFPGRFSGRQFSNSRSEMNVSTLELGDSALYLCASSLGTVPLMNTEAFFGQGTRLTVV.

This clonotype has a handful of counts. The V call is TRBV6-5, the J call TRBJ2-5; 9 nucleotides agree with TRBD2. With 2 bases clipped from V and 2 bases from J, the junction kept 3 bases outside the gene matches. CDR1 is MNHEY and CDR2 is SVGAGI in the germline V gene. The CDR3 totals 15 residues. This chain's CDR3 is CASSYGTSRQETQYF. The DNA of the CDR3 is TGTGCCAGCAGTTACGGGACTAGCAGACAAGAGACCCAGTACTTC.

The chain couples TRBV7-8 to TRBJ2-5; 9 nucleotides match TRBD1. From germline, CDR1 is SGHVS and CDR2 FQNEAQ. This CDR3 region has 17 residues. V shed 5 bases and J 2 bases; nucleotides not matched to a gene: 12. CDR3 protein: CASSPTRTGVRQETQYF. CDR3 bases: TGTGCCAGCAGCCCTACGAGGACAGGGGTGCGGCAAGAGACCCAGTACTTC.

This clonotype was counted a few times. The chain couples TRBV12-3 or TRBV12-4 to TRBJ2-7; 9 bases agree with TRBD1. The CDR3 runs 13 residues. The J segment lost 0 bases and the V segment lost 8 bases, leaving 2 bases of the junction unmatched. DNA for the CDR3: TGTGCCAGCTGGACAGGGGCCTCCTACGAGCAGTACTTC. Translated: CASWTGASYEQYF.

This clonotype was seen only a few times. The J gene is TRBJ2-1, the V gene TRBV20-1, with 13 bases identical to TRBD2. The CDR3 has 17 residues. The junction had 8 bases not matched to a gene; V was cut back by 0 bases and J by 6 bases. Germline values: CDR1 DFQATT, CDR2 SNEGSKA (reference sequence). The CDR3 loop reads CSARDPLGLAGVNEQFF. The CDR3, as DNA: TGCAGTGCTAGAGATCCCCTAGGACTAGCGGGAGTCAATGAGCAGTTCTTC.

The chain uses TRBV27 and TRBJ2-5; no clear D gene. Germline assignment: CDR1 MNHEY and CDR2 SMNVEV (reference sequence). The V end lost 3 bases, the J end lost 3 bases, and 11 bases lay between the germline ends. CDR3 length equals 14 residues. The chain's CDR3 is CASSFPPLKETQYF. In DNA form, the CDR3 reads TGTGCCAGCAGTTTCCCCCCCCTAAAAGAGACCCAGTACTTC.